This entry lists 27 T cell receptor beta chains sequenced from one sample in a study of blood T cells in healthy people across ages. A second about 6 to 12 cycle PCR used barcoded and J-beta primers. TCRdb fed the 5' RACE reads into MiXCR, producing one record per CDR3 protein. The sample has over a million distinct CDR3 sequences; 42% are singletons. The specimen sequenced was blood. The receptors were sampled from a woman in her late teens or twenties in good health.

The J gene is TRBJ1-2, the V gene TRBV7-2, with 10 bases identical to TRBD1. In germline, CDR1 is SGHTA, CDR2 FQGNSA. There are 14 residues in the CDR3. J gave up 8 bases and V 3 bases, and 6 bases lay outside the gene matches. The CDR3 reads CASSFDRGRLGYTF. The DNA for the CDR3 is TGTGCCAGCAGCTTCGACAGGGGGCGCCTCGGCTACACCTTC.

CDR3 in DNA: TGTGCCAGCAGCTCCAACCGGGGTCAGCCCCAGCATTTT. This sequence encodes CASSSNRGQPQHF. The chain has TRBV7-2 and TRBJ1-5, with unresolved D. This CDR3 has 13 amino acids. V lost 4 bases to trimming and J lost 6 bases, with 10 bases between them. CDR1 is SGHTA, CDR2 FQGNSA, per germline.

This chain connects TRBV7-3 to TRBJ2-6; 16 bases agree with TRBD2. The CDR3 has 21 residues. V shed 5 bases and J 0 bases; nucleotides not matched to a gene: 10. Germline loops: CDR1 SGHTA, CDR2 FQGTGA. CDR3: CASSVPGLAGGPSSGANVLTF. The CDR3 coding sequence is TGTGCCAGCAGCGTCCCGGGACTAGCGGGGGGGCCCAGCTCTGGGGCCAACGTCCTGACTTTC.

The V gene is TRBV5-5, the J gene TRBJ2-3, with TRBD2 matching over 7 bases. CDR1 SGHKS and CDR2 YYEKEE come from the germline V gene (reference sequence). V was pared by 0 bases and J by 2 bases, with 6 bases of the junction left unmatched. There are 16 residues in the CDR3. This CDR3 is CASSLETSRPTDTQYF. The CDR3 region has the DNA TGTGCCAGCAGCTTGGAGACTAGCAGACCCACAGATACGCAGTATTTT.

This chain joins TRBV7-2 and TRBJ2-2; 10 nucleotides line up with TRBD2. The germline V gene encodes CDR1 SGHTA and CDR2 FQGNSA. CDR3 length: 16 amino acids. The J segment lost 4 bases and the V segment lost 10 bases, leaving 12 bases of the junction unmatched. CDR3 bases: TGTGCCACCGGAGTTGTGCTAGCGGGAGTCACCGGGGAGCTGTTTTTT. It specifies CATGVVLAGVTGELFF.

The chain joins TRBV12-5 to TRBJ2-3; D is undetermined. The last part of the DNA fits TRBJ1-5 better; the J call may be wrong. CDR1 is LGHNT, CDR2 FRNRAP, per germline. The CDR3 is made up of 11 amino acids. CDR3 in DNA: TGTGCTAGTAGCCCGGGAGATACGCAGCATTTT. It encodes CASSPGDTQHF.

This clonotype was recorded once. The CDR3 loop is CASSQEVLADHNEQFF. The CDR3 DNA reads TGTGCCAGCAGTCAGGAGGTACTAGCGGACCACAATGAGCAGTTCTTC. This chain uses TRBV2 with TRBJ2-1; 8 bases fit TRBD2. CDR1 and CDR2 (germline): SNHLY, FYNNEI. J lost 5 bases, V lost 5 bases, and 11 bases had no gene match. This CDR3 has 16 amino acids.

A few counts support this clonotype. The chain employs TRBV12-3 or TRBV12-4 and TRBJ2-4, with 8 positions matching TRBD1. The end of the DNA fits TRBJ2-7 better, so the J call may be wrong. The CDR3 covers 14 residues. The CDR3 loop is CASSKDRVQGEQYF. The CDR3 nucleotides are TGTGCCAGCAGTAAGGACAGGGTTCAGGGCGAGCAGTACTTC.

The chain combines TRBV27 with TRBJ2-3; D ambiguous. Germline assignment: CDR1 MNHEY and CDR2 SMNVEV (reference sequence). Trimming took off 7 bases at V and 2 bases at J, with 13 bases between the two ends. The CDR3 is 14 residues long. This CDR3 is CASTAVYPTDTQYF. DNA of the CDR3: TGTGCCAGCACCGCTGTTTACCCCACAGATACGCAGTATTTT.

This clonotype was seen a handful of times. The chain links TRBV12-3 or TRBV12-4 to TRBJ2-1; TRBD2 agrees at 11 bases. With V trimmed by 4 bases and J by 11 bases, 10 bases remained unmatched. The CDR3 is made up of 15 amino acids. The CDR3 protein is CASSSTGLAVLKQFF. Here the CDR3 DNA reads TGTGCCAGCAGTTCCACGGGACTAGCGGTGCTAAAGCAGTTCTTC.

The V gene is TRBV6-6, the J gene TRBJ2-2; a weak D match, TRBD1 (5 bases). V lost 6 bases to trimming and J lost 7 bases, with 18 bases between them. This CDR3 contains 15 residues. The germline V gene has CDR1 MNHNY and CDR2 SVGAGI (reference sequence). CDR3 region: CASSQSGATGGELFF. CDR3 nucleotides: TGTGCCAGCAGCCAGAGTGGGGCAACAGGCGGGGAGCTGTTTTTT.

This clonotype was counted only a few times. The genes are TRBV4-1 and TRBJ2-5, with 9 bases that match TRBD2. The germline CDR1 and CDR2 sequences are MGHRA and YSYEKL. Germline trimming cut 2 bases from V and 2 bases from J; bases unmatched to any gene: 6. This CDR3 is built from 16 residues. The CDR3 here is CASSQIQRGVQETQYF. DNA of the CDR3: TGCGCCAGCAGCCAAATCCAGCGGGGGGTACAAGAGACCCAGTACTTC.

This rearrangement joins TRBV7-2 to TRBJ2-5, with 8 bases lining up with TRBD2. This CDR3 contains 14 residues. Germline V gene data show CDR1 as SGHTA and CDR2 as FQGNSA. The J segment lost 2 bases and the V segment lost 10 bases, leaving 9 bases of the junction unmatched. CDR3 in DNA: TGTGCCACCCAAGCGGGAGCGGTTCAAGAGACCCAGTACTTC. Its protein product is CATQAGAVQETQYF.

The chain links TRBV9 to TRBJ1-2; the D is unclear. The CDR3 is 13 residues long. Germline V gives CDR1 SGDLS, CDR2 YYNGEE. The V gene lost 3 bases and the J gene lost 3 bases, with 9 bases spanning the gap. This CDR3 is CASSGVGDYGYTF. The DNA for the CDR3 is TGTGCCAGCAGCGGAGTTGGGGACTATGGCTACACCTTC.

The chain couples TRBV27 to TRBJ1-1; D uncertain. This CDR3 comprises 13 residues. Trimming removed 3 bases from V and 5 bases from J, with 10 bases in between. Germline V gives CDR1 MNHEY, CDR2 SMNVEV (reference sequence). CDR3 loop: CASSFGWGTEAFF. The CDR3 DNA follows: TGTGCCAGCAGTTTTGGCTGGGGTACTGAAGCTTTCTTT.

This clonotype was detected a few times. The CDR3 loop is CASSLGVNYNEQFF. For the CDR3, the DNA is TGTGCCAGCAGCTTGGGTGTGAACTACAATGAGCAGTTCTTC. The chain is built from TRBV5-8 and TRBJ2-1; D gene uncertain. With 0 bases removed from V and 3 bases from J, the gap between germline ends came to 7 bases. Germline CDR1 reads SGHTS; CDR2 reads YDEGEE. The CDR3 consists of 14 residues.

This chain links TRBV24-1 with TRBJ2-5; 7 bases map to TRBD1. Unmatched junction bases numbered 7, after V lost 4 bases and J lost 3 bases. Germline-derived CDR1 and CDR2 are KGHDR and SFDVKD. CDR3 length: 15 amino acids. For the CDR3, the DNA is TGTGCCACCAGTGACCCAGAAGGGGGCGAAGAGACCCAGTACTTC. It yields the protein CATSDPEGGEETQYF.

The sample holds a few counts of this clonotype. The rearrangement uses TRBV12-3 or TRBV12-4 and TRBJ2-7, with a tentative D call TRBD1 (10 bases). The CDR3 runs 23 residues. The V end was cut by 3 bases, the J end by 3 bases, with 39 bases between. DNA of the CDR3: TGTGCCAGCAGTTTCCTTATCCCGGGACAGGGGTCCCCGACTAGCGGAGATCACTACGAGCAGTACTTC. Protein: CASSFLIPGQGSPTSGDHYEQYF.

V and J are TRBV25-1 and TRBJ1-2; 7 nucleotides match TRBD1. This CDR3 has 15 amino acids. Losses at the gene ends were 4 bases for V and 8 bases for J; bases not matched to a gene: 13. In germline, CDR1 is MGHDK, CDR2 SYGVNS. The CDR3 reads CASSGLGTALGGYTF. CDR3 DNA sequence: TGTGCCAGCAGTGGGTTAGGGACAGCTCTTGGGGGCTACACCTTC.

There are a few counts of this clonotype. The CDR3: CASSQAVESSYEQYF. The CDR3 nucleotides are TGTGCCAGCAGCCAAGCTGTAGAGAGCTCCTACGAGCAGTACTTC. The V gene is TRBV14, the J gene TRBJ2-7; D gene ambiguous. Trimming pared 1 base from V and 0 bases from J, leaving 10 bases between. CDR1 is SGHDN, CDR2 FVKESK, per germline. This CDR3 contains 15 residues.

This clonotype was seen more than once but under ten times. CDR3 sequence: CASSVSSDEQYF. In DNA, the CDR3 is TGTGCCAGCAGCGTTAGTAGCGACGAGCAGTACTTC. The chain carries TRBV7-9 and TRBJ2-7, with D possibly being TRBD2 (5 bases). This CDR3 comprises 12 residues. Germline-derived CDR1 and CDR2 are SEHNR and FQNEAQ (reference sequence). Trimming shortened V by 5 bases and J by 5 bases, and 10 bases separated the two germline ends.

The V and J genes are TRBV20-1 and TRBJ2-7, with 7 bases lining up with TRBD1. V shed 6 bases and J 0 bases; nucleotides not matched to a gene: 8. The germline V gene encodes CDR1 DFQATT and CDR2 SNEGSKA (reference sequence). The CDR3 has 14 residues. The CDR3 loop reads CSATRGQTSYEQYF. CDR3 DNA sequence: TGCAGTGCCACTCGGGGACAGACCTCCTACGAGCAGTACTTC.

The chain combines TRBV3-1 with TRBJ2-4, with D unclear. Trimming removed 2 bases at V and 13 bases at J, with 18 bases between. The germline CDR1 and CDR2 sequences are LGHDT and YNNKEL (reference sequence). This CDR3 has 14 amino acids. The CDR3 DNA sequence: TGTGCCAGCAGCCAACCTTCAGACCTGGCGGAGCAGTACTTC. Its protein product is CASSQPSDLAEQYF.

This chain links TRBV10-3 with TRBJ2-7, with D perhaps TRBD2 (5 bases). The CDR3 extends over 15 amino acids. The ends were cut back, 3 bases at V and 5 bases at J, with 17 bases in the middle. Germline V gene sequence: CDR1 ENHRY, CDR2 SYGVKD. The CDR3 sequence: CAISEKEALEDEQYF. CDR3 DNA: TGTGCCATCAGTGAAAAGGAGGCCCTTGAGGACGAGCAGTACTTC.

Concerning this clonotype itself: A much larger clone differs from this one at a single base, so this may be a read error. DNA of the CDR3: TGCAGTGTTAGAGTGGGGACTTCTAGCACAGATACGCAGTATTTT. Its translation: CSVRVGTSSTDTQYF. The V call is TRBV20-1, the J call TRBJ2-3; TRBD2 might be the D (6 bases). Germline V gene lookup returns CDR1 DFQATT and CDR2 SNEGSKA (reference sequence). This CDR3 spans 15 amino acids.

The chain uses TRBV11-2 and TRBJ2-7; 10 positions agree with TRBD1. J gave up 4 bases and V 4 bases, and 10 bases lay outside the gene matches. Germline CDR1 reads SGHAT; CDR2 reads FQNNGV. This CDR3 has 16 amino acids. CDR3 bases: TGTGCCAGCAGCTCCCCCATGGGACAGGGGCCGTACGAGCAGTACTTC. It encodes CASSSPMGQGPYEQYF.

The chain couples TRBV20-1 to TRBJ2-3; 12 bases align to TRBD2. Germline values: CDR1 DFQATT, CDR2 SNEGSKA (reference sequence). Trimming removed 4 bases from V and 7 bases from J; junction bases left unmatched: 15. The CDR3 contains 17 residues. DNA of the CDR3: TGCAGTGCTACCTCCAGGCGGACTAGCGGGAATGGAAATACGCAGTATTTT. It yields the protein CSATSRRTSGNGNTQYF.